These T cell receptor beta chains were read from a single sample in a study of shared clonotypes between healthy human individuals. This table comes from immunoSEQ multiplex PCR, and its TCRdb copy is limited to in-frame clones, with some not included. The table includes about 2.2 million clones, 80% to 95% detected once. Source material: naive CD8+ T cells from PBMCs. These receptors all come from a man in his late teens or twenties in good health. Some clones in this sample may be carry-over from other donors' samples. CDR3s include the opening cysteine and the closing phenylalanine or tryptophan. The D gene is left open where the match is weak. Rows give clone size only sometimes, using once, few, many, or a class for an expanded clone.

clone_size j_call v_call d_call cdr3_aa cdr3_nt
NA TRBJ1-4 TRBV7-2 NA CASRERGAANEKLFF TGTGCCAGCCGGGAACGGGGGGCGGCTAATGAAAAACTGTTTTTT
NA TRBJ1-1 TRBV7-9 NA CASSLGTVNTEAFF TGTGCCAGCAGCTTAGGTACGGTGAACACTGAAGCTTTCTTT
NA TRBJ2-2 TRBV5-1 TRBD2 CASSSQGFGLAGDAGELFF TGCGCCAGCAGCTCACAGGGGTTTGGGCTAGCGGGAGACGCCGGGGAGCTGTTTTTT
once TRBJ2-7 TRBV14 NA CASSQRDSSYEQYF TGTGCCAGCAGCCAGCGGGACAGCTCCTACGAGCAGTACTTC
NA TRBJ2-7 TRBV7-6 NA CASSLEARQNYEQYF TGTGCCAGCAGCCTAGAAGCGCGGCAGAACTACGAGCAGTACTTC
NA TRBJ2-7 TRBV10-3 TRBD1 CAISESRQGLHEQYF TGTGCCATCAGTGAGTCGAGACAGGGGCTACACGAGCAGTACTTC
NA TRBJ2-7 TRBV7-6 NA CASSDALGNYEQYF TGTGCCAGCAGCGACGCGCTAGGAAACTACGAGCAGTACTTC
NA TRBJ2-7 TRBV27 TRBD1 CASSAGTGREQYF TGTGCCAGCAGTGCCGGGACAGGGAGAGAGCAGTACTTC
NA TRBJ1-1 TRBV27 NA CASSLGLNTEAFF TGTGCCAGCAGTTTAGGGTTAAACACTGAAGCTTTCTTT
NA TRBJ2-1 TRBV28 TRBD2 CASSRTGGDEQFF TGTGCCAGCAGCCGAACGGGAGGGGATGAGCAGTTCTTC
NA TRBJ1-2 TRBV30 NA CATLRSLGYGYTF TGTGCAACTTTAAGGTCCCTGGGCTATGGCTACACCTTC
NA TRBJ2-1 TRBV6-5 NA CASSPSTAREQFF TGTGCCAGCAGTCCATCGACTGCCCGTGAGCAGTTCTTC
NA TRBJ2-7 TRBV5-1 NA CASSEWTPPYEQYF TGCGCCAGCAGCGAGTGGACACCACCCTACGAGCAGTACTTC
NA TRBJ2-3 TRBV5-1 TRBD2 CASSLAEAGGPSDTQYF TGCGCCAGCAGCTTGGCCGAGGCGGGAGGGCCCTCAGATACGCAGTATTTT
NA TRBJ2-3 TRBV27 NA CASSFQGRGHVQYF TGTGCCAGCAGTTTCCAGGGGAGGGGACACGTGCAGTATTTT
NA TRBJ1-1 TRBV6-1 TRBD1 CASSSQGAQIEAFF TGTGCCAGCAGTTCACAGGGGGCGCAAATTGAAGCTTTCTTT
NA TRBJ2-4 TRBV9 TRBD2 CASSANPLAGGAKNIQYF TGTGCCAGCAGCGCCAATCCACTAGCGGGAGGAGCCAAAAACATTCAGTACTTC
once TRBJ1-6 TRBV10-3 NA CAVLQEDIDNSPLHF TGTGCCGTACTACAGGAGGACATTGATAATTCACCCCTCCACTTT
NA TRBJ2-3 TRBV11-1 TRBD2 CASRTGGLAGDTQYF TGTGCCAGCAGAACAGGAGGACTAGCGGGAGATACGCAGTATTTT
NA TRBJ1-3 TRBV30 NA CAWGGWLMGVIGNTIYF TGTGCCTGGGGCGGTTGGTTGATGGGGGTAATCGGAAACACCATATATTTT
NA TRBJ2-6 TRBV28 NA CASSLLPPGASGANVLTF TGTGCCAGCAGTTTATTACCCCCCGGGGCCTCTGGGGCCAACGTCCTGACTTTC
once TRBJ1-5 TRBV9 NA CASSPGNNQPQHF TGTGCCAGCAGCCCGGGAAACAATCAGCCCCAGCATTTT
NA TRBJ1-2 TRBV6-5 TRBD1 CASRWGTGASRGYTF TGTGCCAGCAGGTGGGGGACAGGGGCGAGTCGTGGCTACACCTTC
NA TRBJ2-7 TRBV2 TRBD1 CASSEALGGYYEQYF TGTGCCAGCAGTGAAGCGCTAGGGGGCTACTACGAGCAGTACTTC
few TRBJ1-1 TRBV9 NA CASSEEKGSEAFF TGTGCCAGCAGCGAGGAGAAAGGGAGCGAGGCTTTCTTT
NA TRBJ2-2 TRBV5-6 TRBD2 CASSLVTSGVTGELFF TGTGCCAGCAGCTTGGTAACTAGCGGGGTCACCGGGGAGCTGTTTTTT
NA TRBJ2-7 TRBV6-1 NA CASSEPARLPYEQYF TGTGCCAGCAGCGAGCCCGCGAGACTGCCCTACGAGCAGTACTTC
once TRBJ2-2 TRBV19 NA CASSILGGVAGELFF TGTGCCAGTAGTATTTTAGGGGGAGTCGCCGGGGAGCTGTTTTTT
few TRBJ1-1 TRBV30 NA CAWSVTRGTEAFF TGTGCCTGGAGTGTAACTCGAGGAACTGAAGCTTTCTTT
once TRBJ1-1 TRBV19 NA CASSIIRHSGNTEAFF TGTGCCAGTAGTATAATAAGGCACAGCGGAAACACTGAAGCTTTCTTT
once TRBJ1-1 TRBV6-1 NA CASRENWGTEAFF TGTGCCAGCAGGGAAAACTGGGGCACTGAAGCTTTCTTT
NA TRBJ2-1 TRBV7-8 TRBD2 CASSFRLAGTTYNEQFF TGTGCCAGCAGCTTCAGACTAGCGGGAACAACCTACAATGAGCAGTTCTTC
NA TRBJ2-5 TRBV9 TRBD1 CASSLRQGNQETQYF TGTGCCAGCAGCCTCAGACAGGGAAACCAAGAGACCCAGTACTTC
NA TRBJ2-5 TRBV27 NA CASSPLLGPRTQYF TGTGCCAGCAGCCCCCTGCTGGGGCCCCGAACCCAGTACTTC
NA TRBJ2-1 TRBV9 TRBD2 CASSVVGLGNEQFF TGTGCCAGCAGCGTAGTGGGACTAGGCAATGAGCAGTTCTTC